This passage covers 17 T cell receptor beta chains from one sample sequenced in a study of cytomegalovirus exposure and HLA in healthy donors. Method: immunoSEQ multiplex PCR; TCRdb's copy keeps in-frame clones and lacks some. In the table there are roughly 59,000 clones, 80% to 95% of which are singletons. Sequencing was performed on PBMCs. Receptor source: a man younger than 30 in good health and CMV-seropositive.

The chain couples TRBV5-3 to TRBJ1-3, with 7 bases lining up with TRBD1. TRBV5-3 is classed as an ORF, of uncertain function. V shed 4 bases and J 10 bases; nucleotides not matched to a gene: 17. The CDR3 is 16 residues long. DNA for the CDR3: TGTGCCAGAAGCGGGGGCGGCTCGGGACAGATCCTAACCATATATTTT. Its protein is CARSGGGSGQILTIYF.

The CDR3 here is CASSRTGYELPQHF. CDR3 DNA sequence: TGTGCCAGCAGTCGGACAGGGTATGAACTGCCCCAGCATTTT. The chain links TRBV2 to TRBJ1-5; TRBD1 matches at 8 bases. CDR3 length: 14 residues. Germline values: CDR1 SNHLY, CDR2 FYNNEI. With 5 bases clipped from V and 9 bases from J, the junction kept 9 bases outside the gene matches.

The chain recombines TRBV11-3 with TRBJ2-2; weak D call: TRBD1 (5 bases). The V end lost 1 base, the J end lost 7 bases, and 13 bases lay between the germline ends. Looked up from germline, CDR1 is SGHNT and CDR2 is YENEEA. The CDR3 totals 15 residues. CDR3 in amino acids: CASSLGQGGIGELFF. CDR3 bases: TGTGCCAGCAGCTTAGGGCAGGGCGGAATCGGGGAGCTGTTTTTT.

This clone was picked up one time. The chain has TRBV4-2 and TRBJ2-7, with D unresolved. CDR1 LGHNA and CDR2 YNFKEQ come from the germline V gene. The CDR3 consists of 13 residues. The V end was cut by 3 bases, the J end by 1 base, with 7 bases between. CDR3 sequence (DNA): TGTGCCAGCAGCCAGGGCCCGTCCTACGAGCAGTACTTC. Translating it yields CASSQGPSYEQYF.

The chain uses TRBV5-1 and TRBJ1-2, with 8 bases that match TRBD1. The CDR3 consists of 15 residues. Germline-derived CDR1 and CDR2 are SGHRS and YFSETQ. V trimming: 2 bases; J trimming: 6 bases; junction bases outside the gene matches: 9. CDR3 protein: CASSFNFGQGNGYTF. As DNA, the CDR3 is TGCGCCAGCAGCTTCAATTTTGGACAGGGAAATGGCTACACCTTC.

The V gene is TRBV28, the J gene TRBJ2-1; 10 bases agree with TRBD2. Unmatched junction bases numbered 19, after V lost 3 bases and J lost 5 bases. The CDR3 is made up of 20 amino acids. Germline CDR1 and CDR2: MDHEN and SYDVKM. The CDR3 is CASSFNMDLSGRTENNEQFF. The CDR3 DNA is TGTGCCAGCAGTTTCAACATGGACCTTAGCGGGAGGACCGAGAACAATGAGCAGTTCTTC.

This rearrangement joins TRBV29-1 to TRBJ1-1; D uncertain. V was shortened by 4 bases and J by 8 bases, with 5 bases between the two germline ends. Germline V gene sequence: CDR1 SQVTM, CDR2 ANQGSEA. The CDR3 loop spans 9 amino acids. CDR3 coding DNA: TGCAGCGTTGCCAGGGAAGCTTTCTTT. Its protein product is CSVAREAFF.

CDR3 protein: CASSVASGRLERDEQFF. The CDR3 nucleotides are TGTGCCAGCAGCGTAGCTAGCGGGAGGTTAGAAAGGGATGAGCAGTTCTTC. The chain has TRBV9 and TRBJ2-1, with 11 bases matching TRBD2. The CDR3 covers 17 residues. V was pared by 0 bases and J by 8 bases, with 10 bases of the junction left unmatched. Germline V gives CDR1 SGDLS, CDR2 YYNGEE.

This chain joins TRBV5-1 and TRBJ2-7; D perhaps matches TRBD2 (6 bases). This CDR3 has 16 residues. CDR1 and CDR2 (germline): SGHRS, YFSETQ. V was shortened by 0 bases and J by 0 bases, with 13 bases between the two germline ends. CDR3 DNA: TGCGCCAGCAGCTTGGGAGTAGCGGTCTACTCCTACGAGCAGTACTTC. Its translation: CASSLGVAVYSYEQYF.

This clone is a singleton in its sample. J is TRBJ2-3 and V is TRBV19, with 8 bases identical to TRBD2. V lost 7 bases, J lost 5 bases, and 5 bases stayed unmatched. There are 13 residues in the CDR3. Germline V gene data show CDR1 as LNHDA and CDR2 as SQIVND (reference sequence). This CDR3 is CASTRAGGDTQYF. DNA for the CDR3: TGTGCCAGTACACGGGCGGGAGGAGATACGCAGTATTTT.

V and J are TRBV11-2 and TRBJ1-5, with no clear D. Trimming took 1 base from V and 2 from J, leaving 9 bases between them. The V gene's germline CDR1 is SGHAT and CDR2 FQNNGV. The CDR3 loop spans 15 amino acids. CDR3 bases: TGTGCCAGCAGCTTAGCACAAAGTGGCAATCAGCCCCAGCATTTT. Amino acids: CASSLAQSGNQPQHF.

In nucleotides, the CDR3 is TGTGCCAGCAACCCAGGGTACGGCACAGATACGCAGTATTTT. It is translated as CASNPGYGTDTQYF. V is TRBV27 and J is TRBJ2-3; a possible D gene is TRBD1 (5 bases). V dropped 7 bases and J dropped 1 base, with 12 bases sitting between them. This CDR3 is built from 14 residues. Germline CDR1 MNHEY, CDR2 SMNVEV (reference sequence).

The chain employs TRBV6-5 and TRBJ2-1; D might be TRBD2 (5 bases). The CDR3 is made up of 15 amino acids. The V gene's germline CDR1 is MNHEY and CDR2 SVGAGI. Trimming shortened V by 4 bases and J by 1 base, and 11 bases separated the two germline ends. CDR3 nucleotides: TGTGCCAGCAGTTTTACGGGAATTTCCTACAATGAGCAGTTCTTC. Its translation is CASSFTGISYNEQFF.

This CDR3 reads CASSVGGARYYGYTF. As DNA, the CDR3 is TGTGCCAGCAGCGTAGGAGGAGCGAGATACTATGGCTACACCTTC. V gene TRBV9 combines with J gene TRBJ1-2; D remains unclear. V was shortened by 0 bases and J by 3 bases, with 12 bases between the two germline ends. Germline loops: CDR1 SGDLS, CDR2 YYNGEE. The CDR3 loop spans 15 amino acids.

The chain employs TRBV4-2 and TRBJ2-1; no reliable D call. The CDR3 loop spans 15 amino acids. Deletions cut 0 bases from V and 4 bases from J, with 10 bases between. Germline CDR1 reads LGHNA; CDR2 reads YNFKEQ. CDR3 amino acids: CASSQESFLYNEQFF. CDR3 bases: TGTGCCAGCAGCCAAGAAAGCTTTCTATACAATGAGCAGTTCTTC.

The rearrangement uses TRBV28 and TRBJ2-6, with 11 bases lining up with TRBD1. Unmatched junction bases numbered 10, after V lost 2 bases and J lost 4 bases. Germline CDR1 MDHEN, CDR2 SYDVKM. The CDR3 is 19 amino acids. The CDR3 sequence is CASSLQSWDRGSGANVLTF. CDR3 sequence (DNA): TGTGCCAGCAGTTTACAATCGTGGGACAGGGGGTCCGGGGCCAACGTCCTGACTTTC.

The chain uses TRBV5-4 and TRBJ1-1; D is perhaps TRBD1 (6 bases). Germline V lookup: CDR1 SGHNT, CDR2 YYREEE (reference sequence). This CDR3 region has 13 residues. V was shortened by 0 bases and J by 7 bases, with 10 bases between the two germline ends. The CDR3 region has the DNA TGTGCCAGCAGCTTGGTGGCAGGGGATGAAGCTTTCTTT. Protein: CASSLVAGDEAFF.